This T cell receptor beta chain was captured by sequencing in a study of OX40 agonist ivuxolimab in advanced cancers. Notes on the research overall: Ivuxolimab was a fully human IgG2 agonistic monoclonal antibody targeting the costimulatory receptor OX40 (CD134). Among the approximately 50 dose-escalation patients, around 19 had hepatocellular carcinoma, about 15 melanoma, 9 renal cell carcinoma and 9 head and neck cancer. Partial responses occurred in three dose-escalation patients: two with cutaneous melanoma and one with hepatocellular carcinoma. In the dose-escalation cohort, over 65% of patients were male, and the mean age was around 60 years, with a range of roughly 20 to 85. The point of sequencing TCRbeta in the periphery was to test whether ivuxolimab changed TCR sequence diversity and drove clonal T-cell expansion. Intravenous ivuxolimab was administered to patients every 2 weeks at six dose levels: 0.01, 0.1, 0.3, 1.5, 3 and 10 mg/kg. Patients were allowed to have had prior anti-PD-1, anti-PD-L1 or anti-CTLA-4 therapy, and about 40% of the dose-escalation patients had been treated with checkpoint inhibitors. The monotherapy dose-escalation portion (N ≈ 52 patients) of the phase I ivuxolimab trial is reported in the paper.

Based on the germline V gene, the CDR1 and CDR2 sequences are MNHNS and SASEGT. Deletion took 2 bases off V and 8 bases off J, with a span of 16 bases between the germline ends. Including cysteine and phenylalanine, the CDR3 has 16 amino acids. Here the CDR3 DNA is all that survives: 48 bases in frame from base 1. To sequence the TCRbeta CDR3 region, genomic DNA was isolated from the sorted cells. The immunoSEQ Assay was used to sequence the TCRbeta CDR3 regions. TCRdb limited this immuneACCESS table to in-frame rearrangements with V and J called. A share of clones is missing; checked studies link under half to unresolved V genes, and the rest is unexplained. In this sample the table shows about 110,000 clones, roughly nine tenths of which occur a single time. The ten largest clones take up 0.48% of the sample. Remarks on this clone: Its antigen specificity is not known. The input lacks base qualities; no much larger clone sits a single base away.

The trial excluded patients who had a history of autoimmune disease or were on systemic immunosuppression. Peripheral blood for TCR sequencing was drawn from every dose cohort at baseline, at cycle 4 day 1 and at cycle 7 day 1. The samples were taken from a phase I, first-in-human, multicenter, open-label dose-escalation trial of ivuxolimab. Adults with locally advanced or metastatic melanoma, renal cell, hepatocellular, or head and neck squamous cell carcinoma were enrolled in the trial. CD4+ and CD8+ T cells were sorted separately from peripheral blood before TCR sequencing. Results the study describes overall, beyond this receptor: On average, CD8+ T cells showed more expanded clones than CD4+ T cells after ivuxolimab. Antigen specificity was not determined for the clonally expanded peripheral T cells. In partial responders in the 0.1-3.0 mg/kg groups, normalized peripheral clonal expansion was found to be among the lowest, especially among CD8+ T cells. Low levels of normalized T-cell clonal expansion were also seen in some nonresponding patients. At doses of 0.1 to 3.0 mg/kg, clonal expansion of both CD4+ and CD8+ blood T cells was observed from baseline to week 6.

The V gene is TRBV6-1 and the J gene is TRBJ1-6; no confident D gene assignment can be made. The TCR was taken from an adult with an advanced solid tumor such as melanoma, head and neck, liver or kidney cancer. The source was CD4+ or CD8+ T cells sorted from blood, collected in a trial of the OX40 agonist ivuxolimab. The CDR3 here reads CASSEPPSAGDSPLHF. Read as DNA, the sequence is TGTGCCAGCAGTGAACCCCCTTCGGCCGGGGATTCACCCCTCCACTTT.